Described below is a single T cell receptor (beta chain) sequence and its context. What it recognizes is unknown. The table came from immunoSEQ multiplex PCR; TCRdb's copy has only in-frame clones and leaves some out. The sample lists roughly 160,000 clones, roughly nine tenths occurring once. This entry comes from a study of T cell responses to AZD1222 COVID-19 vaccine. Study background: Combined were second doses at about 4 or about 12 weeks.

With V trimmed by 5 bases and J by 0 bases, 3 bases remained unmatched. This CDR3 spans 15 amino acids. Germline values: CDR1 MNHEY, CDR2 SMNVEV (reference sequence). Study-level findings and limits: Repertoire sampling happened only post peak T cell response. Close to half of spike-specific TCRs reportedly recognize unmutated variant regions. Most donors were white British and more were female, and clonal diversity was possibly underestimated.

This sample comprised peripheral blood, obtained on day 0 of AZD1222 vaccination. The receptor comes from an adult in good health. V and J are TRBV27 and TRBJ1-3, with 8 bases lining up with TRBD1. For the CDR3, the DNA is TGTGCCAGCAGTAGACAGGGGTCCTCTGGAAACACCATATATTTT. Its translation is CASSRQGSSGNTIYF.